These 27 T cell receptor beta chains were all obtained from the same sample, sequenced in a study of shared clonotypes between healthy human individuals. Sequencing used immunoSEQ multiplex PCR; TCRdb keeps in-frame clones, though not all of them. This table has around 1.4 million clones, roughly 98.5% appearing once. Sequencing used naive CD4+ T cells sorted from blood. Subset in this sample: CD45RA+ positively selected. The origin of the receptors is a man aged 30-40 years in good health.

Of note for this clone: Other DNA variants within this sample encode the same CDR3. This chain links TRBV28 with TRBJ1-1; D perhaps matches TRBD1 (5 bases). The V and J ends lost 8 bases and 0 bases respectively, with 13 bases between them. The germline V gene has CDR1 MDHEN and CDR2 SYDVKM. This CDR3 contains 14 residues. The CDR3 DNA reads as TGTGCCAGCCGCACAGGCCTCATGAACACTGAAGCTTTCTTT. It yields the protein CASRTGLMNTEAFF.

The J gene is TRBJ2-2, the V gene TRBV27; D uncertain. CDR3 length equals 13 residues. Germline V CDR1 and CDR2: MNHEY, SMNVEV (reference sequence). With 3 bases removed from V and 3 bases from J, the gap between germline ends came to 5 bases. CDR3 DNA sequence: TGTGCCAGCAGTTTCTCCGACACCGGGGAGCTGTTTTTT. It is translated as CASSFSDTGELFF.

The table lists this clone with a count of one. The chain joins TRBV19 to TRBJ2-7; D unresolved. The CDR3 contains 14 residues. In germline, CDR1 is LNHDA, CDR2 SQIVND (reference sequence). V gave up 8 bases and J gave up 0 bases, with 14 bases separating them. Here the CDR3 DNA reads TGTGCCAGTGGGAATATGGTAAGCTCCTACGAGCAGTACTTC. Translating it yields CASGNMVSSYEQYF.

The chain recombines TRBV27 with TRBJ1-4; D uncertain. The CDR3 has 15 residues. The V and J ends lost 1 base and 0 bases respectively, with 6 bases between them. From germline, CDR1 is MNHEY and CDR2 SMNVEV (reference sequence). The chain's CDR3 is CASSLLGSTNEKLFF. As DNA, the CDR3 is TGTGCCAGCAGTTTATTGGGATCAACTAATGAAAAACTGTTTTTT.

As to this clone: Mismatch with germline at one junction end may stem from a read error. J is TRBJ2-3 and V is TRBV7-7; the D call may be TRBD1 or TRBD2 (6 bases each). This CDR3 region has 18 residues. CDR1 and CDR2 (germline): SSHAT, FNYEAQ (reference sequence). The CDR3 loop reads CASSRLAGYRDLTDTQYF. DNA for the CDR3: TGTGCTAGCAGCCGCTTGGCGGGCTACAGGGACTTAACAGATACGCAGTATTTT. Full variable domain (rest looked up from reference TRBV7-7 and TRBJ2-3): GAGVSQSPRYKVTKRGQDVTLRCDPISSHATLYWYQQALGQGPEFLTYFNYEAQPDKSGLPSDRFSAERPEGSISTLTIQRTEQRDSAMYRCASSRLAGYRDLTDTQYFGPGTRLTVL.

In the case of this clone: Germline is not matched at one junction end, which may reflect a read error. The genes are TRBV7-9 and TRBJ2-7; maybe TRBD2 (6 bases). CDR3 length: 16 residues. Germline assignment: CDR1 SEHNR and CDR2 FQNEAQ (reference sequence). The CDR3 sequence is CASSPGLNLASHEQYF. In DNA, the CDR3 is TGTGCCAGCAGCCCGGGACTGAATTTAGCCTCCCACGAGCAGTACTTC.

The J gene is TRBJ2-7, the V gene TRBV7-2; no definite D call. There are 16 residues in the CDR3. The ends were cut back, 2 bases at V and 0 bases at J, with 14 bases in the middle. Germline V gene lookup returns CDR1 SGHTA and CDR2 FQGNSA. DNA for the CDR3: TGTGCCAGCAGCTTAATAGGGTCCCAGAGCTCCTACGAGCAGTACTTC. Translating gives CASSLIGSQSSYEQYF. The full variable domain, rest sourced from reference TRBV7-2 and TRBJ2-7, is GAGVSQSPSNKVTEKGKDVELRCDPISGHTALYWYRQSLGQGLEFLIYFQGNSAPDKSGLPSDRFSAERTGGSVSTLTIQRTQQEDSAVYLCASSLIGSQSSYEQYFGPGTRLTVT.

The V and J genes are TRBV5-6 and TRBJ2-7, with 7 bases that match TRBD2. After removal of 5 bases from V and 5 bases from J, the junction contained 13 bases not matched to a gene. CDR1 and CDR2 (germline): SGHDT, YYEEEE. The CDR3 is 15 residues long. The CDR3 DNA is TGTGCCAGCAGACCATTAGGACTAGTAGGCCACGAGCAGTACTTC. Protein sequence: CASRPLGLVGHEQYF.

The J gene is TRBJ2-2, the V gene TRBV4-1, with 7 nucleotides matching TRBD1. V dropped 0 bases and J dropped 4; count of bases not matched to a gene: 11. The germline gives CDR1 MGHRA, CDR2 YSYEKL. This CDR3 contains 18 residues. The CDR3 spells CASSQDKGAATGTGELFF. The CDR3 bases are TGCGCCAGCAGCCAAGATAAGGGGGCGGCGACGGGCACCGGGGAGCTGTTTTTT.

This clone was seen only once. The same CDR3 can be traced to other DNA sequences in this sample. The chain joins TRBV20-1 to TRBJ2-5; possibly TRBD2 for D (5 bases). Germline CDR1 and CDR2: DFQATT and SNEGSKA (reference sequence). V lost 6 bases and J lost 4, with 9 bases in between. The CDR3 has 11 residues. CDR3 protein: CSARLIETQYF. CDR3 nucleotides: TGCAGTGCGAGACTAATAGAGACCCAGTACTTC.

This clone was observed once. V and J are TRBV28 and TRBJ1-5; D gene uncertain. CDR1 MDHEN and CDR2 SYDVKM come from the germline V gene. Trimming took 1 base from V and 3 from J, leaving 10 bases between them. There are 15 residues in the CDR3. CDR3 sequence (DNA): TGTGCCAGCAGTTTATCGTCAGGTTCCAATCAGCCCCAGCATTTT. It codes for CASSLSSGSNQPQHF.

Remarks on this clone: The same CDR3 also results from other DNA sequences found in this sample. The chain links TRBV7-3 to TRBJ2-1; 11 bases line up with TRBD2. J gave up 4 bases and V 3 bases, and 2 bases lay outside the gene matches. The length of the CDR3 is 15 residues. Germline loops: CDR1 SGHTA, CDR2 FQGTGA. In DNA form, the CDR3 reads TGTGCCAGCAGCTTGGGACTAGCGGATTACAATGAGCAGTTCTTC. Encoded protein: CASSLGLADYNEQFF.

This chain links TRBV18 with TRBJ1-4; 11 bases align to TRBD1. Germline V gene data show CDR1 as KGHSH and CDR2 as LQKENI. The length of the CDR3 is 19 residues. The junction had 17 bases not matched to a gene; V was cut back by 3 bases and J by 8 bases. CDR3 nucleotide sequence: TGTGCCAGCTCACCTTACCGAACCGGGACAGGGGGACTCGGGGAAAAACTGTTTTTT. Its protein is CASSPYRTGTGGLGEKLFF. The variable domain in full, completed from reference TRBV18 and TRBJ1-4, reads NAGVMQNPRHLVRRRGQEARLRCSPMKGHSHVYWYRQLPEEGLKFMVYLQKENIIDESGMPKERFSAEFPKEGPSILRIQQVVRGDSAAYFCASSPYRTGTGGLGEKLFFGSGTQLSVL.

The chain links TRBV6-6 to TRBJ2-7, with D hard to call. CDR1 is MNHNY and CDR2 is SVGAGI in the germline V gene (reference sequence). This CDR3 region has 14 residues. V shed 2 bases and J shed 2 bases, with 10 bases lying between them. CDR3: CASSYPGKTYEQYF. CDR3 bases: TGTGCCAGCAGTTACCCGGGCAAAACCTACGAGCAGTACTTC.

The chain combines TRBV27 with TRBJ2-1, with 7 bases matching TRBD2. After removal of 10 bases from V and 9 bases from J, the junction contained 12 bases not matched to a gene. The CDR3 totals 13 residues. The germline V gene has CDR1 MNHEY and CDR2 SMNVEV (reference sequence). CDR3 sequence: CATTSSGGSEQFF. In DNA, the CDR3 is TGTGCCACGACTAGCTCCGGGGGGAGTGAGCAGTTCTTC.

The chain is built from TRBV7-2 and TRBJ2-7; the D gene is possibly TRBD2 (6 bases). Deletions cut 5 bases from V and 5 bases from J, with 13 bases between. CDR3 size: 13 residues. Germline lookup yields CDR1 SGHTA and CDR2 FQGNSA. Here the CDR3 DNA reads TGTGCCAGCAGCCTCCTAGCGTTCGACGAGCAGTACTTC. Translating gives CASSLLAFDEQYF.

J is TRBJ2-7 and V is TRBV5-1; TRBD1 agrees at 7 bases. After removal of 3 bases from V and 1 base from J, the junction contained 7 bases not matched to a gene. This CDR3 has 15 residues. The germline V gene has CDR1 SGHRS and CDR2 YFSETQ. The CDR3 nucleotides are TGCGCCAGCAGCTCCGGGACAGCAGATTCCTACGAGCAGTACTTC. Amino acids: CASSSGTADSYEQYF.

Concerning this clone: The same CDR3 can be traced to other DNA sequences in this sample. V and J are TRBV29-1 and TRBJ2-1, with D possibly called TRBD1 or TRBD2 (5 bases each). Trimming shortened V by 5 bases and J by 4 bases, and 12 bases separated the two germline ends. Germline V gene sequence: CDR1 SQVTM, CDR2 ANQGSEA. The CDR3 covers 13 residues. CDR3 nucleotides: TGCAGCGTTCAGGGAACTAGTTACAATGAGCAGTTCTTC. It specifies CSVQGTSYNEQFF.

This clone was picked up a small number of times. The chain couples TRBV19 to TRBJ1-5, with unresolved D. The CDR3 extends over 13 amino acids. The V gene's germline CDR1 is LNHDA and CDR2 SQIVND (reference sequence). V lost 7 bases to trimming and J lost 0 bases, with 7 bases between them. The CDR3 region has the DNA TGTGCCAGTAAGGAGAATAGCAATCAGCCCCAGCATTTT. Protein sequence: CASKENSNQPQHF.

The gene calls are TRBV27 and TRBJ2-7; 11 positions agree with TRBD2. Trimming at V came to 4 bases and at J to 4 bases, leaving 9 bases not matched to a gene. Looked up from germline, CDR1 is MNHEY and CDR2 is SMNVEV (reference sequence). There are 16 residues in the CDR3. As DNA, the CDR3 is TGTGCCAGCAGTTCCCCCTCCGGGACTAGCGGATACGAGCAGTACTTC. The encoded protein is CASSSPSGTSGYEQYF.

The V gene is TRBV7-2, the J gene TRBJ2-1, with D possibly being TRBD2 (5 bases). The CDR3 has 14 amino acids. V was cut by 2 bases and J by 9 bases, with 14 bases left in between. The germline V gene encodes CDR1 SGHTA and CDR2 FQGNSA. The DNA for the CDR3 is TGTGCCAGCAGCTTATTTAACGGGGTCGGTGAGCAGTTCTTC. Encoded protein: CASSLFNGVGEQFF. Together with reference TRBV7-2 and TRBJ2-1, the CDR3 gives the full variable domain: GAGVSQSPSNKVTEKGKDVELRCDPISGHTALYWYRQSLGQGLEFLIYFQGNSAPDKSGLPSDRFSAERTGGSVSTLTIQRTQQEDSAVYLCASSLFNGVGEQFFGPGTRLTVL.

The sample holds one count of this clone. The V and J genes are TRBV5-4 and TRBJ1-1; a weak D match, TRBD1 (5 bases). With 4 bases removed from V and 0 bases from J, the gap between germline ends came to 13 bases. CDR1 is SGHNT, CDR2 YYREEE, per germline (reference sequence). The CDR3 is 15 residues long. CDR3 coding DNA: TGTGCCAGCAGCCCAAGTCGGGGGATGAACACTGAAGCTTTCTTT. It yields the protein CASSPSRGMNTEAFF.

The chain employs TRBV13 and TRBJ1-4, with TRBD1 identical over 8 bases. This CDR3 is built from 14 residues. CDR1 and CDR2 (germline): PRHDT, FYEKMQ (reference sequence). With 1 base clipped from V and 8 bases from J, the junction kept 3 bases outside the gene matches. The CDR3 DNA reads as TGTGCCAGCAGCTTAGCTTACAGGGGGGAAAAACTGTTTTTT. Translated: CASSLAYRGEKLFF.

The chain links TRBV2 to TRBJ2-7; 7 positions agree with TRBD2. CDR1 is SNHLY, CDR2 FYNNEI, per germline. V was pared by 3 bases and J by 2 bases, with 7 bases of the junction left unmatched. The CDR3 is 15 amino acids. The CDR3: CASSDGASGPYEQYF. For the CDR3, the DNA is TGTGCCAGCAGTGACGGGGCTAGCGGCCCCTACGAGCAGTACTTC.

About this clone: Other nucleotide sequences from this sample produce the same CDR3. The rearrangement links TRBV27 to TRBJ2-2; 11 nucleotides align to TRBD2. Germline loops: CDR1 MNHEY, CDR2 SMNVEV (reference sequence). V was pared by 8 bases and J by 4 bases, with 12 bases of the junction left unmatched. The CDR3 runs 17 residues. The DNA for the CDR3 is TGTGCCAGCTCCTTTGGGGGTCTAGCGGGAGGCACCGGGGAGCTGTTTTTT. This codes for CASSFGGLAGGTGELFF.

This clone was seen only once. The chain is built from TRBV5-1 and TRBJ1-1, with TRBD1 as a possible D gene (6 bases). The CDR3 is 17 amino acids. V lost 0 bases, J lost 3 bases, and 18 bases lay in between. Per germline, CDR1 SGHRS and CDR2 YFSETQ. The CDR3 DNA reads TGCGCCAGCAGCTTGGCCGGAATCAGGGGAGATGACACTGAAGCTTTCTTT. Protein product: CASSLAGIRGDDTEAFF. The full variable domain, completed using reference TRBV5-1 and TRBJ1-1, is KAGVTQTPRYLIKTRGQQVTLSCSPISGHRSVSWYQQTPGQGLQFLFEYFSETQRNKGNFPGRFSGRQFSNSRSEMNVSTLELGDSALYLCASSLAGIRGDDTEAFFGQGTRLTVV.

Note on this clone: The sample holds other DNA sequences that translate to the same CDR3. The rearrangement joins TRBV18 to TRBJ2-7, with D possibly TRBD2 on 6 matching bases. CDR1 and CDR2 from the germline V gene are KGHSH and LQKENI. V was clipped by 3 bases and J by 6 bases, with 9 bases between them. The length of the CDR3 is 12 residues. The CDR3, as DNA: TGTGCCAGCTCACCCGGGGGTTCCGAGCAGTACTTC. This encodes CASSPGGSEQYF.